This TCR beta chain was observed in a study of STAT3 mutations in large granular lymphocyte leukemia. Study-wide results and caveats: At least one immunodominant TCR beta clonotype appeared in every T-cell large granular lymphocyte leukemia patient.

The CDR3 spans 11 residues. Germline V gives CDR1 SQVTM, CDR2 ANQGSEA. V lost 6 bases to trimming and J lost 5 bases, with 11 bases between them. This clone was counted a few times. Its antigen is unidentified. Some clones are missing from TCRdb's copy, which holds only in-frame ones; the method was immunoSEQ multiplex PCR. The sample records about 5,400 clones, about 45% being singletons. The specimen was peripheral blood mononuclear cells. V usage is TRBV29-1 and J usage is TRBJ2-7, with D possibly matching TRBD1 (6 bases). The TCR comes from a woman in her 70s with T-cell large granular lymphocyte leukemia. Some clones in this sample may be carry-over from other donors' samples. CDR3 sequence (DNA): TGCAGCGTGGGGGCAGGGGACGAGCAGTACTTC. Translating it yields CSVGAGDEQYF.